A selection of T cell receptor beta chains follows, all from one sample in a study of T cell responses to AZD1222 COVID-19 vaccine. Libraries were prepared by immunoSEQ multiplex PCR; TCRdb keeps only in-frame clonotypes and omits some of them. Of about 130,000 clones listed, about 88% are singletons. Sequences were derived from peripheral blood, sampled 28 days after the second AZD1222 dose. The source is an adult who received the AZD1222 COVID-19 vaccine. Each CDR3 is given with its conserved first and last residue. The order of the fields is J gene, clone size, V gene, D gene, CDR3 DNA, CDR3 protein. The D gene is left open where the match is weak. The size of a clone is reported for some rows only, either as once, few or many, or as a class for expanded clones.

j_gene: TRBJ2-3; abundance: -; v_gene: TRBV7-7; d_gene: TRBD2; CDR3nt: TGTGCCAGCAGCTTAGGATTAGCGGGAGGTCAAGATACGCAGTATTTT; CDR3aa: CASSLGLAGGQDTQYF
j_gene: TRBJ1-3; abundance: -; v_gene: TRBV18; d_gene: -; CDR3nt: TGTGCCAGCTCACCAGGTCAACAACCTGGAAACACCATATATTTT; CDR3aa: CASSPGQQPGNTIYF
j_gene: TRBJ1-1; abundance: -; v_gene: TRBV3-1/TRBV3-2; d_gene: TRBD1; CDR3nt: TGTGCCAGCAGCCAAGATCGGCGACAGGGGGCTTTCTTT; CDR3aa: CASSQDRRQGAFF
j_gene: TRBJ1-5; abundance: -; v_gene: TRBV7-9; d_gene: -; CDR3nt: TGTGCCAGCAGCCCGGGACACCTTAGCAATCAGCCCCAGCATTTT; CDR3aa: CASSPGHLSNQPQHF
j_gene: TRBJ2-5; abundance: few; v_gene: TRBV5-1; d_gene: -; CDR3nt: TGCGCCAGCAGCTTGTTGGCACAAGAGACCCAGTACTTC; CDR3aa: CASSLLAQETQYF
j_gene: TRBJ1-2; abundance: -; v_gene: TRBV20-1; d_gene: -; CDR3nt: TGCAGTGCTCAGGGACCCGTTAAGTTGACCTTC; CDR3aa: CSAQGPVKLTF
j_gene: TRBJ1-2; abundance: -; v_gene: TRBV7-2; d_gene: TRBD1; CDR3nt: TGTGCCAGCAGCCAGCAGGGGGCGGCTAACTATGGCTACACCTTC; CDR3aa: CASSQQGAANYGYTF
j_gene: TRBJ1-4; abundance: -; v_gene: TRBV5-1; d_gene: -; CDR3nt: TGCGCCAGCAGCTCGACAGAGGCAACTAATGAAAAACTGTTTTTT; CDR3aa: CASSSTEATNEKLFF
j_gene: TRBJ2-1; abundance: -; v_gene: TRBV7-9; d_gene: -; CDR3nt: TGTGCCAGCAGCTTAGATCTTTTATGGGTCAATGAGCAGTTCTTC; CDR3aa: CASSLDLLWVNEQFF
j_gene: TRBJ2-2; abundance: -; v_gene: TRBV9; d_gene: -; CDR3nt: TGTGCCAGCAGCCCCCCGACGGGCGGGGAGCTGTTTTTT; CDR3aa: CASSPPTGGELFF
j_gene: TRBJ2-3; abundance: few; v_gene: TRBV5-1; d_gene: -; CDR3nt: TGCGCCAGCAGCCCTACGAGTGGGAGTTACACAGATACGCAGTATTTT; CDR3aa: CASSPTSGSYTDTQYF
j_gene: TRBJ2-5; abundance: -; v_gene: TRBV18; d_gene: -; CDR3nt: TGTGCCAGCTCTGTGGTGGGTGGCCAAGAGACCCAGTACTTC; CDR3aa: CASSVVGGQETQYF
j_gene: TRBJ1-3; abundance: few; v_gene: TRBV9; d_gene: -; CDR3nt: TGTGCCAGCAGCCCCGCTGGAAACACCATATATTTT; CDR3aa: CASSPAGNTIYF
j_gene: TRBJ2-2; abundance: few; v_gene: TRBV5-1; d_gene: TRBD2; CDR3nt: TGCGCCAGCAGCACTTCAGCGGGACCCACCGGGGAGCTGTTTTTT; CDR3aa: CASSTSAGPTGELFF
j_gene: TRBJ1-1; abundance: few; v_gene: TRBV9; d_gene: -; CDR3nt: TGTGCCAGCAGCGTAGGACCGAACACTGAAGCTTTCTTT; CDR3aa: CASSVGPNTEAFF
j_gene: TRBJ2-7; abundance: -; v_gene: TRBV28; d_gene: -; CDR3nt: TGTGCCAGCAGTCCCCAGAGGTACGAGCAGTACTTC; CDR3aa: CASSPQRYEQYF
j_gene: TRBJ2-1; abundance: -; v_gene: TRBV7-6; d_gene: TRBD2; CDR3nt: TGTGCCAACAGCACCCTTAGCGGGGGGGCCATGTATGAGCAGTTCTTC; CDR3aa: CANSTLSGGAMYEQFF
j_gene: TRBJ1-1; abundance: few; v_gene: TRBV28; d_gene: -; CDR3nt: TGTGCCACCCAGCTGGGGGGGGCGAAGGGGACCCTTAACACTGAAGCTTTCTTT; CDR3aa: CATQLGGAKGTLNTEAFF
j_gene: TRBJ1-6; abundance: -; v_gene: TRBV19; d_gene: -; CDR3nt: TGTGCCAGTAGTATAAGGGGGGCCAGGGATTCACCCCTCCACTTT; CDR3aa: CASSIRGARDSPLHF
j_gene: TRBJ1-4; abundance: -; v_gene: TRBV5-5; d_gene: -; CDR3nt: TGTGCCAGCAGCGGAGGGGGGATCGGTAATGAAAAACTGTTTTTT; CDR3aa: CASSGGGIGNEKLFF
j_gene: TRBJ1-2; abundance: few; v_gene: TRBV7-9; d_gene: -; CDR3nt: TGTGCCAGCAGACGGGATTCGGATGGCTACACCTTC; CDR3aa: CASRRDSDGYTF
j_gene: TRBJ2-4; abundance: -; v_gene: TRBV7-9; d_gene: TRBD1; CDR3nt: TGTGCCAGCAGCGAGAGGACAGGGAGGAACATTCAGTACTTC; CDR3aa: CASSERTGRNIQYF
j_gene: TRBJ2-2; abundance: -; v_gene: TRBV5-6; d_gene: -; CDR3nt: TGTGCCAGCAGCCCCAGGGGATTGGGGACCGGGGAGCTGTTTTTT; CDR3aa: CASSPRGLGTGELFF
j_gene: TRBJ1-2; abundance: -; v_gene: TRBV20-1; d_gene: -; CDR3nt: TGCAGTGCAGCCGACAGGTATGGCTACACCTTC; CDR3aa: CSAADRYGYTF
j_gene: TRBJ1-2; abundance: -; v_gene: TRBV9; d_gene: -; CDR3nt: TGTGCCAGCAGCCCCTACGGACTACGCTATGGCTACACCTTC; CDR3aa: CASSPYGLRYGYTF
j_gene: TRBJ2-1; abundance: once; v_gene: TRBV9; d_gene: TRBD2; CDR3nt: TGTGCCAGCAGTGAAAGCGGGAGTCCCTACAATGAGCAGTTCTTC; CDR3aa: CASSESGSPYNEQFF
j_gene: TRBJ1-4; abundance: -; v_gene: TRBV18; d_gene: -; CDR3nt: TGTGCCAGCTCACCTCCTGGATCCCAGCGTAATGAAAAACTGTTTTTT; CDR3aa: CASSPPGSQRNEKLFF
j_gene: TRBJ1-3; abundance: -; v_gene: TRBV6-6; d_gene: -; CDR3nt: TGTGCCAGCAGTCCCGCGGGGCCGAGCTCTGGAAACACCATATATTTT; CDR3aa: CASSPAGPSSGNTIYF
j_gene: TRBJ2-7; abundance: -; v_gene: TRBV2; d_gene: -; CDR3nt: TGTGCCAGCAAGAGTCAGGCCTACGAGCAGTACTTC; CDR3aa: CASKSQAYEQYF
j_gene: TRBJ1-3; abundance: once; v_gene: TRBV7-2; d_gene: -; CDR3nt: TGTGCCAGCAGCTTAACAGGGTCTGGAAACACCATATATTTT; CDR3aa: CASSLTGSGNTIYF
j_gene: TRBJ2-7; abundance: -; v_gene: TRBV5-5; d_gene: -; CDR3nt: TGTGCCAGCAGCTCCCGACACGGCTACGAGCAGTACTTC; CDR3aa: CASSSRHGYEQYF
j_gene: TRBJ2-7; abundance: -; v_gene: TRBV13; d_gene: -; CDR3nt: TGTGCCAGCAGCTTCGGTAGCGTACCCTACGAGCAGTACTTC; CDR3aa: CASSFGSVPYEQYF